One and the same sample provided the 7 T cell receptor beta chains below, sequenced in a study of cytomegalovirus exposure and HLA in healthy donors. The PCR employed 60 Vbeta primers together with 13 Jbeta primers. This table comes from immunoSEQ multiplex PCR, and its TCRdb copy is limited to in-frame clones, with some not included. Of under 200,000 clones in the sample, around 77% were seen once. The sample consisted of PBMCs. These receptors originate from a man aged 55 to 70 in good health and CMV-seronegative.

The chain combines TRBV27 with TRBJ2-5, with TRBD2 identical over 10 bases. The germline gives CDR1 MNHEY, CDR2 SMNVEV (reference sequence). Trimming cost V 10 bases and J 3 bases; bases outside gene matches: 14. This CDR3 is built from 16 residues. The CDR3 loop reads CATRPLGLAGEETQYF. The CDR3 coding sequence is TGTGCCACCAGACCCTTAGGGCTAGCGGGAGAAGAGACCCAGTACTTC.

CDR3 in amino acids: CASGRGQYQPQHF. CDR3 nucleotides: TGTGCCAGCGGTAGGGGACAATATCAGCCCCAGCATTTT. V usage is TRBV6-5 and J usage is TRBJ1-5, with a tentative D call TRBD1 (6 bases). Germline CDR1 MNHEY, CDR2 SVGAGI. Trimming took off 8 bases at V and 5 bases at J, with 13 bases between the two ends. The CDR3 length is 13 residues.

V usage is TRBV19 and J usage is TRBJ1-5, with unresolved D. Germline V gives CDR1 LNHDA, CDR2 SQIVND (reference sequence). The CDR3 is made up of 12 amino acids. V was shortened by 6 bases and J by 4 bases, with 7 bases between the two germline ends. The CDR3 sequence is CASSSVNQPQHF. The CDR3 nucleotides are TGTGCCAGTAGCTCCGTAAATCAGCCCCAGCATTTT.

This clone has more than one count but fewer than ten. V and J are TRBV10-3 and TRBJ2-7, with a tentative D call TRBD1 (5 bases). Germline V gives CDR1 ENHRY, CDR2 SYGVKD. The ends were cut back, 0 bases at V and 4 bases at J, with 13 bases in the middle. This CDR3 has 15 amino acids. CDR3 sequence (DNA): TGTGCCATCAGTGAGTCTTATGGGGCGCGGTACGAGCAGTACTTC. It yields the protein CAISESYGARYEQYF.

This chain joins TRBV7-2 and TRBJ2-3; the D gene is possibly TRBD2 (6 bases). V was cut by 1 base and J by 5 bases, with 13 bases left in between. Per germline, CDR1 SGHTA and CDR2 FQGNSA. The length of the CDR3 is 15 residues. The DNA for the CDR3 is TGTGCCAGCAGCTTAGGTCAGGGAGGAGGAGATACGCAGTATTTT. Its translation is CASSLGQGGGDTQYF.

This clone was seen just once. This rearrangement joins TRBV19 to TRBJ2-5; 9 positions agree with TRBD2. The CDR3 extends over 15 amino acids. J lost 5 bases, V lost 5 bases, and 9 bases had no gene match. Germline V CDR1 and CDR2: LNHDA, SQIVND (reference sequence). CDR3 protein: CASSPFSGRSETQYF. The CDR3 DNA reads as TGTGCCAGTAGTCCCTTTAGCGGGAGATCTGAGACCCAGTACTTC.

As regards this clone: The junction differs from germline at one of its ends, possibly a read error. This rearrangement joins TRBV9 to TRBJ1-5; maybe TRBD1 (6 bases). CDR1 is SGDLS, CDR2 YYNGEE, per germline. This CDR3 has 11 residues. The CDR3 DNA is TGTGCCAGCAGCGGTTACAGGGAAGAGAATTTT. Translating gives CASSGYREENF.